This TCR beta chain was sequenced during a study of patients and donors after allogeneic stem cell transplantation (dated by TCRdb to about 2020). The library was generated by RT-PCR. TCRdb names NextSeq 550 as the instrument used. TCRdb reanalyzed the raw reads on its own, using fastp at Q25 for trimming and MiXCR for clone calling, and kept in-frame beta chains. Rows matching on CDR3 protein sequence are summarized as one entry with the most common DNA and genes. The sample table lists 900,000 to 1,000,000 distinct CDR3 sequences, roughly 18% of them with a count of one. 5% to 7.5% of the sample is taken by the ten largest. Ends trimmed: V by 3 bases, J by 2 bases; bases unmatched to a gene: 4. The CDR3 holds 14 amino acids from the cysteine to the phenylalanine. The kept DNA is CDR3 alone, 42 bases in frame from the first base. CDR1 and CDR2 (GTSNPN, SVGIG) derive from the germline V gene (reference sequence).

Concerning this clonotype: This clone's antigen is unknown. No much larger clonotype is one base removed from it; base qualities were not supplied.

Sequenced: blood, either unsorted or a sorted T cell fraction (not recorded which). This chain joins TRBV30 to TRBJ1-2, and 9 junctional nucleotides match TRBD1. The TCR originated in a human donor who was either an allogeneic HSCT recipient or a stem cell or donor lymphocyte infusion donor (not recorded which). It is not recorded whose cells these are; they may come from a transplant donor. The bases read TGTGCCTGGAGCCGGGACAGGGAGAACTATGGCTACACCTTC. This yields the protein CAWSRDRENYGYTF.